This is a list of T cell receptor beta chains from one sample in a study of radiotherapy plus CTLA-4 blockade in lung cancer. Only in-frame clones appear in the TCRdb table, and some are missing; sequencing was by immunoSEQ multiplex PCR. Found here are about 15,000 clones, 72% of them singletons; the top ten hold about 53%. This specimen consisted of peripheral blood, obtained from a patient treated with radiotherapy plus ipilimumab. Receptors originate from a human donor with non-small cell lung cancer whose response to radiotherapy plus ipilimumab could not be evaluated. Each CDR3 is given with its conserved first and last residue. The D gene is left open where the match is weak. Size is stated for part of the rows, as once, few or many counts, or as a class when the clone is expanded.

TRBV27	-	TRBD2	TRBJ2-1	CASSLGGTSSYNEQFF	TGTGCCAGCAGTTTAGGTGGGACTAGCTCCTACAATGAGCAGTTCTTC
TRBV4-1	-	-	TRBJ1-1	CASSQEGWSGDGNTEAFF	TGCGCCAGCAGCCAAGAAGGGTGGAGCGGGGACGGTAACACTGAAGCTTTCTTT
TRBV6-5	-	TRBD1	TRBJ1-5	CASSYQQGWPQHF	TGTGCCAGCAGTTACCAACAGGGGTGGCCCCAGCATTTT
TRBV7-6	-	TRBD1	TRBJ1-2	CASSFGTGAYGYTF	TGTGCCAGCAGCTTCGGGACAGGGGCCTATGGCTACACCTTC
TRBV7-9	-	-	TRBJ2-4	CASSLYSNLAKNIQYF	TGTGCCAGCAGCCTTTACAGCAATCTAGCCAAAAACATTCAGTACTTC
TRBV2	-	TRBD1	TRBJ1-1	CASSGQGRSSTEAFF	TGTGCCAGCAGCGGACAGGGTAGGTCGTCGACTGAAGCTTTCTTT
TRBV7-9	-	-	TRBJ2-2	CASSPPFKGAGELFF	TGTGCCAGCAGCCCTCCCTTCAAGGGGGCCGGGGAGCTGTTTTTT
TRBV5-5	-	-	TRBJ2-3	CASSGMTGAGTDTQYF	TGTGCCAGCAGCGGGATGACAGGCGCAGGTACAGATACGCAGTATTTT
TRBV6-4	-	-	TRBJ1-6	CASSDTPQNSPLHF	TGTGCCAGCAGTGACACCCCACAGAATTCACCCCTCCACTTT
TRBV9	-	TRBD2	TRBJ2-3	CASSPRRAGGPLDTQCF	TGTGCCAGCAGCCCCCGAAGGGCGGGGGGCCCCTTGGATACGCAGTGTTTT
TRBV7-6	once	-	TRBJ1-1	CASSSTSSGREAFF	TGTGCCAGCAGCTCAACGAGTTCCGGTCGGGAAGCTTTCTTT
TRBV25-1	-	TRBD2	TRBJ2-3	CATGASGGADTQYF	TGTGCCACCGGGGCCAGCGGGGGGGCAGATACGCAGTATTTT
TRBV2	-	-	TRBJ1-5	CASSYRDFNQPQHF	TGTGCCAGCAGCTACAGGGATTTCAATCAGCCCCAGCATTTT
TRBV5-1	once	-	TRBJ2-7	CASSPLRVDYEQYF	TGCGCCAGCAGCCCGCTAAGAGTAGACTACGAGCAGTACTTC
TRBV2	-	TRBD1	TRBJ1-2	CASSLTGVLDYGYTF	TGTGCCAGCAGCCTAACAGGGGTCCTCGACTATGGCTACACCTTC
TRBV4-1	few	-	TRBJ1-3	CASSHITRDTIYF	TGCGCCAGCAGCCATATAACCAGGGACACCATATATTTT
TRBV7-9	-	-	TRBJ1-5	CASSLYQGQPQHF	TGTGCCAGCAGCTTATATCAGGGCCAGCCCCAGCATTTT
TRBV25-1	-	-	TRBJ2-1	CASSEWVIRQGLYTEQFF	TGTGCCAGCAGTGAATGGGTCATACGACAGGGACTTTACACTGAGCAGTTCTTC
TRBV2	-	-	TRBJ1-1	CASSFWGGNTEAFF	TGTGCCAGCAGCTTCTGGGGGGGGAACACTGAAGCTTTCTTT
TRBV30	few	-	TRBJ1-5	CAWGRAANQPQHF	TGTGCCTGGGGGCGGGCGGCGAATCAGCCCCAGCATTTT
TRBV5-4	-	-	TRBJ1-3	CASSLGAGPGNTIYF	TGTGCCAGCAGCTTGGGTGCAGGGCCCGGAAACACCATATATTTT
TRBV5-1	few	TRBD2	TRBJ2-3	CASIERGIADTQYF	TGCGCCAGCATAGAGCGGGGGATCGCAGATACGCAGTATTTT
TRBV6-6	-	TRBD1	TRBJ1-2	CASSYGQGIGYGYTF	TGTGCCAGCAGTTACGGACAGGGGATCGGGTATGGCTACACCTTC
TRBV5-1	-	TRBD1	TRBJ1-6	CASSWAQGNNSPLHF	TGCGCCAGCAGCTGGGCACAGGGGAATAATTCACCCCTCCACTTT
TRBV6-5	-	TRBD1	TRBJ1-2	CASRGQGSYGYTF	TGTGCCAGCAGAGGACAGGGGAGCTATGGCTACACCTTC